This is a list of T cell receptor beta chains from one sample in a study of read filtering for tumor transcriptome and immune sequencing. TCRdb fed the reads into MiXCR, producing one record per CDR3 protein. The sample records thousands of distinct CDR3 sequences, around a sixth being singletons. Input material: a population of CD138-negative cells sorted from bone marrow. The origin of the receptors is a donor at least 40 years old with multiple myeloma. Each CDR3 is given with its conserved first and last residue. A D gene is named only where the DNA matches it firmly. The size field reads once, few, many or a size class.

D: NA; J: TRBJ2-1; V: TRBV20-1; size: many; DNA: TGCAGTGCTAGAGATATCGAGCGTTCCTACAATGAGCAGTTCTTC; CDR3: CSARDIERSYNEQFF
D: TRBD2; J: TRBJ2-1; V: TRBV20-1; size: medium-sized; DNA: TGCAGTGCCAAGCTAGCGGGAGGAAGGAATGAGCAGTTCTTC; CDR3: CSAKLAGGRNEQFF
D: NA; J: TRBJ1-2; V: TRBV20-1; size: many; DNA: TGCAGTGCTAGAGAAGCATCCCCAGTAGAAGGCTACACCTTC; CDR3: CSAREASPVEGYTF
D: TRBD2; J: TRBJ2-1; V: TRBV24-1; size: medium-sized; DNA: TGTGCCACCAGTGGGAGCGGGAGCTCCTACAATGAGCAGTTCTTC; CDR3: CATSGSGSSYNEQFF
D: NA; J: TRBJ1-1; V: TRBV5-1; size: many; DNA: TGCGCCAGCAGCTTGTTTTCGGACAGCTTGAACACTGAAGCTTTCTTT; CDR3: CASSLFSDSLNTEAFF
D: TRBD1; J: TRBJ1-6; V: TRBV10-3; size: many; DNA: TGTGCCATCAGTGAGTCGTCCGGGACAGTGGGATCACCCCTCCACTTT; CDR3: CAISESSGTVGSPLHF
D: NA; J: TRBJ2-1; V: TRBV19; size: medium-sized; DNA: TGTGCCAGTAGTATCGCGGTTAGCTCCTACAATGAGCAGTTCTTC; CDR3: CASSIAVSSYNEQFF
D: TRBD2; J: TRBJ2-1; V: TRBV19; size: medium-sized; DNA: TGTGCCACCACGAGCGGGAGTCGAACGAATGAGCAGTTCTTC; CDR3: CATTSGSRTNEQFF
D: NA; J: TRBJ2-3; V: TRBV4-1; size: medium-sized; DNA: TGCGCCAGCAGCCAAGAGCCAGCGGAGTTCACAGATACGCAGTATTTT; CDR3: CASSQEPAEFTDTQYF
D: NA; J: TRBJ1-3; V: TRBV6-5; size: many; DNA: TGTGCCAGCAGTCTGGGTTCGGGATCTGGAAACACCATATATTTT; CDR3: CASSLGSGSGNTIYF
D: TRBD1; J: TRBJ1-5; V: TRBV6-5; size: many; DNA: TGTGCCAGCAGATATGACAGGGGGGGCAATCAGCCCCAGCATTTT; CDR3: CASRYDRGGNQPQHF